This T cell receptor beta chain was retrieved from a study of blood T cell repertoires in COVID-19. Study as a whole: Samples of COVID-19 (acute and convalescent) were obtained from the United States, Italy and Spain. T cells, B-cell-depleted T cells, or PBMCs supplied cDNA or gDNA.

Germline CDR1 reads SNHLY; CDR2 reads FYNNEI. The CDR3 is 11 residues long. V was clipped by 7 bases and J by 12 bases, with 15 bases between them. Method: immunoSEQ multiplex PCR; TCRdb's copy keeps in-frame clones and lacks some. Of over 350,000 clones in the sample, roughly 91% were seen once. The age range of participants was 18 to 89 years, with residence in under 30 US areas. This clone was seen once. The chain links TRBV2 to TRBJ1-2; D is undetermined. The sequence came from a woman in her late teens or twenties who had recovered from COVID-19. Sequencing input: PBMCs or T cells enriched from blood (not recorded which). CDR3 sequence reads: CASTRQAVDTF. The CDR3 bases are TGTGCCAGCACAAGGCAGGCTGTCGACACCTTC.